The clone carrying this TCR beta chain was seen a few times. This specimen comes from a study of T cells in localized non-small cell lung cancer. Some clones are missing from TCRdb's copy, which holds only in-frame ones; the method was immunoSEQ multiplex PCR. The sample lists approximately 860 clones, 20% to 25% occurring once. The specimen was normal lung tissue next to the tumor, collected before any cancer treatment. The TCR was taken from a man between 40 and 70 years old with stage III lung adenocarcinoma.

CDR3 sequence (DNA): TGTGCCAGCAGCACGGCGGACACCCGTCCCTATGGCTACACCTTC. The encoded protein is CASSTADTRPYGYTF. This chain links TRBV11-3 with TRBJ1-2; possibly TRBD1 for D (5 bases). The V gene's germline CDR1 is SGHNT and CDR2 YENEEA. This CDR3 is 15 amino acids long. V was trimmed by 5 bases and J by 4 bases, leaving 17 bases between them.